The source of this TCR beta chain is a study of CD8 T cells in ankylosing spondylitis. Whole-study findings and limits: Eight or nine highly homologous variants formed a TCR beta motif that appeared characteristic of ankylosing spondylitis blood. The authors reported significant enrichment of disease-linked clones in matched ankylosing spondylitis synovial fluid.

A note on this clonotype: What it binds is unknown.

The V gene's germline CDR1 is SNHLY and CDR2 FYNNEI. The CDR3 has 12 amino acids. V was pared by 7 bases and J by 6 bases, with 12 bases between. It was by quantitative 5'-RACE with molecular barcodes that TCR beta libraries were made. TCRdb reanalysed the 5' RACE reads using MiXCR and keeps one entry per CDR3 protein. The table includes 130,000 or so distinct CDR3 sequences, 17% detected once. The rearrangement joins TRBV2 to TRBJ1-1; D ambiguous. Sample: blood, either unsorted or a sorted T cell fraction (not recorded which). The sequence was collected from a male donor with ankylosing spondylitis. CDR3 amino acids: CASKEGRSEAFF. The CDR3 DNA sequence: TGTGCCAGCAAGGAGGGTAGGTCTGAAGCTTTCTTT.